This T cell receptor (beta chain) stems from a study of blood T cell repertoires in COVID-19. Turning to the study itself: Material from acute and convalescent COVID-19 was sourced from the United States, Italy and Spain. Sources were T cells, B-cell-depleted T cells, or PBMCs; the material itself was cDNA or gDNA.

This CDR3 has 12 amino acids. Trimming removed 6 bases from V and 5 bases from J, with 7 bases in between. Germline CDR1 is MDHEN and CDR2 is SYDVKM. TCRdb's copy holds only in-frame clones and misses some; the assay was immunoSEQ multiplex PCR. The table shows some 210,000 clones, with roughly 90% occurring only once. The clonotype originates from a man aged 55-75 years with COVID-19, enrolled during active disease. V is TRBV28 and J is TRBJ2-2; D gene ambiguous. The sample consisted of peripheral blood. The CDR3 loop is CASRIETGELFF. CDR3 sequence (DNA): TGTGCCAGCAGGATAGAGACCGGGGAGCTGTTTTTT. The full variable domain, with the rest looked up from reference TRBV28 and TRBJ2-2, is DVKVTQSSRYLVKRTGEKVFLECVQDMDHENMFWYRQDPGLGLRLIYFSYDVKMKEKGDIPEGYSVSREKKERFSLILESASTNQTSMYLCASRIETGELFFGEGSRLTVL.